This T cell receptor (beta chain) was sequenced in a study of shared clonotypes between healthy human individuals. Notes on the study in general: Across subsets, estimated richness was generally greater for naive than for memory populations. Some naive CD4 clonotypes, around 4.9%, turned up in common across a handful of donors.

Looked up from germline, CDR1 is SGDLS and CDR2 is YYNGEE. The CDR3 consists of 15 residues. The V segment lost 6 bases and the J segment 0 bases; nucleotides outside the gene matches: 7. Turning to this clone: The antigen is undetermined.

All donors qualified as healthy HIV-negative adults and had experienced no recent acute infections or vaccinations. Libraries were prepared by immunoSEQ multiplex PCR; TCRdb keeps only in-frame clonotypes and omits some of them. Here the sample spans about a million clones, approximately 80% being singletons. This TCR came from a young man in good health. Some clones in this sample may be carry-over from other donors' samples. The specimen was memory CD4+ T cells from PBMCs. Subset specified: CD45RA-negative fraction. The chain is built from TRBV9 and TRBJ2-3, with TRBD2 matching over 7 bases. CDR3 DNA sequence: TGTGCCAGCACCCGAGCGGGGTCTAGCACAGATACGCAGTATTTT. It is translated as CASTRAGSSTDTQYF.